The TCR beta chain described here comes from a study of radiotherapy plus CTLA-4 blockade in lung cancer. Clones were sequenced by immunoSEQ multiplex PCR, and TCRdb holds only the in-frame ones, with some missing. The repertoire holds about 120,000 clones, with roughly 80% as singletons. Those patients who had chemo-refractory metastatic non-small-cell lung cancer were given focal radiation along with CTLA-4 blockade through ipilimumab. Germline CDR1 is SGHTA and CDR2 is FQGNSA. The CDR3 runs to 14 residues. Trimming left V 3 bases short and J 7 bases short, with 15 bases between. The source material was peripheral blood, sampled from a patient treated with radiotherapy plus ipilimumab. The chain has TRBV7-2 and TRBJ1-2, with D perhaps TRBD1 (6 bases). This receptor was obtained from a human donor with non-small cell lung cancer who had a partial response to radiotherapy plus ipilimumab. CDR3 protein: CASSFGTGSGGYTF. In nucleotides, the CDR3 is TGTGCCAGCAGCTTTGGAACAGGGTCAGGTGGCTACACCTTC.